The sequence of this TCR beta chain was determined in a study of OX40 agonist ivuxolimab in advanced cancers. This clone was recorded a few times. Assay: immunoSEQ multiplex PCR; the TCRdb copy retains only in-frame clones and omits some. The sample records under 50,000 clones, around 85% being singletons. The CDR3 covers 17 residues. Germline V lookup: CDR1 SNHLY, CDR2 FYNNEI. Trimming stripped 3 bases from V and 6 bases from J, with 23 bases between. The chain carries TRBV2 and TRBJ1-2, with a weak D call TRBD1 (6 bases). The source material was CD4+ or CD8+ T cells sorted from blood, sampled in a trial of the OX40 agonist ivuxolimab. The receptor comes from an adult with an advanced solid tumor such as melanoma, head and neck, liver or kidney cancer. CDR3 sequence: CASSDGGGGGQEHGYTF. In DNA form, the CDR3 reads TGTGCCAGCAGTGATGGGGGAGGTGGGGGGCAGGAGCATGGCTACACCTTC.